Listed below are T cell receptor beta chains from one sample, sequenced in a study of blood T cell repertoires in COVID-19. Assay: immunoSEQ multiplex PCR; the TCRdb copy retains only in-frame clones and omits some. The data show some 400,000 clones, 85% to 90% seen once. Material: peripheral blood. The receptors originated from a man aged 18 to 30 with active or convalescent COVID-19. Both conserved end residues are part of each CDR3. The D gene is left open where the match is weak. Size tells how often a clone was seen (once, few, many) or the class of an expanded clone, and some rows leave it out.

NA | NA | TRBJ1-6 | TRBV10-1 | TGCGCCAGCAGTGAATTTAGACAGGCAAATTCACCCCTCCACTTT | CASSEFRQANSPLHF
TRBD1 | NA | TRBJ1-1 | TRBV19 | TGTGCCAGTAGTACCCGGGACAGGGCCACTGAAGCTTTCTTT | CASSTRDRATEAFF
NA | NA | TRBJ2-6 | TRBV14 | TGTGCCAGCAGCCGTGTCGGTAGCAGAGCCACCTCTGGGGCCAACGTGCTGACTTTC | CASSRVGSRATSGANVLTF
NA | NA | TRBJ1-2 | TRBV11-2 | TGTGCCAGCAGCTTAGATCAGGGCGGTGGCTACACCTTC | CASSLDQGGGYTF
NA | NA | TRBJ2-1 | TRBV18 | TGTGCCAGCTCACCACCATTCAGGGGTTTTGACAATGAGCAGTTCTTC | CASSPPFRGFDNEQFF
NA | NA | TRBJ1-3 | TRBV13 | TGTGCCAGCAGCTACAGCTCTGGAAACACCATATATTTT | CASSYSSGNTIYF
NA | once | TRBJ2-2 | TRBV7-2 | TGTGCCAGCAGCTTAGAACGACCCAGGGGAGTCACCGGGGAGCTGTTTTTT | CASSLERPRGVTGELFF
TRBD2 | NA | TRBJ2-5 | TRBV28 | TGTGCCAGCAGGCGGGGTAGCGGGAAAGAGACCCAGTACTTC | CASRRGSGKETQYF
TRBD1 | NA | TRBJ1-3 | TRBV28 | TGTGCCAGCAGTTTGGCAGGGGGCATATACACCATATATTTT | CASSLAGGIYTIYF
NA | NA | TRBJ1-6 | TRBV9 | TGTGCCAGCAGCGTACGGCAGGATAATTCACCCCTCCACTTT | CASSVRQDNSPLHF
NA | NA | TRBJ2-3 | TRBV7-3 | TGTGCCAGCAGCTTAATCGGAGATACGCAGTATTTT | CASSLIGDTQYF
TRBD1 | NA | TRBJ1-2 | TRBV28 | TGTGCCAGCAGCCCAAACCTACAGGGGAACTATGGCTACACCTTC | CASSPNLQGNYGYTF
TRBD1 | NA | TRBJ1-1 | TRBV14 | TGTGCCAGCAGACAGGGGCTGAACACTGAAGCTTTCTTT | CASRQGLNTEAFF
TRBD2 | NA | TRBJ2-3 | TRBV7-2 | TGTGCCAGCAGCTCGCGACTAGCGGGGAGGGATACGCAGTATTTT | CASSSRLAGRDTQYF
NA | NA | TRBJ2-2 | TRBV6-1 | TGTGCCAGCAGTGAGTACAGGGCCACCGGGGAGCTGTTTTTT | CASSEYRATGELFF
TRBD2 | NA | TRBJ2-1 | TRBV27 | TGTGCCACCCGACTAGCGGGGTTTTACAATGAGCAGTTCTTC | CATRLAGFYNEQFF
NA | NA | TRBJ1-2 | TRBV19 | TGTGCCAGTAGTGGATCACAGGGACCTAACTATGGCTACACCTTC | CASSGSQGPNYGYTF
NA | NA | TRBJ2-5 | TRBV24-1 | TGTGCCACCAGTGGCCAGGCGGAGACCCAGTACTTC | CATSGQAETQYF
TRBD1 | NA | TRBJ1-5 | TRBV6-5 | TGTGCCAGCAGTTCGAGCAGGGGGCATACCAATCAGCCCCAGCATTTT | CASSSSRGHTNQPQHF
TRBD2 | NA | TRBJ2-7 | TRBV28 | TGTGCCAGCAGTTTTGGGCCGGGACTAGCGGTTTCCTACGAGCAGTACTTC | CASSFGPGLAVSYEQYF
NA | few | TRBJ1-2 | TRBV9 | TGTGCCAGCAGCGTATCGGGGGGGCTCCCTGGCTACACCTTC | CASSVSGGLPGYTF
NA | NA | TRBJ1-6 | TRBV19 | TGTGCCAGTAGCAAGTATCAGAATTCACCCCTCCACTTT | CASSKYQNSPLHF
NA | NA | TRBJ2-3 | TRBV6-5 | TGTGCCAGCAGTCTCTCCAGGGGCTTTATAAATACGCAGTATTTT | CASSLSRGFINTQYF
TRBD2 | NA | TRBJ2-3 | TRBV2 | TGTGCCAGCCCGGTGACTAGCGGACGCACAGATACGCAGTATTTT | CASPVTSGRTDTQYF
NA | NA | TRBJ2-7 | TRBV27 | TGTGCCAGCAGTTTACGGGGGGCGACTGCCGAGCAGTACTTC | CASSLRGATAEQYF
TRBD1 | NA | TRBJ1-2 | TRBV10-3 | TGTGCCATCAGCAACAGGGACAGAGGATACTATGGCTACACCTTC | CAISNRDRGYYGYTF
NA | NA | TRBJ2-1 | TRBV6-5 | TGTGCCAGCAGTTTTCGCGGCTCCTACAATGAGCAGTTCTTC | CASSFRGSYNEQFF
NA | NA | TRBJ1-5 | TRBV19 | TGTGCCAGTAGTTGGACAGTTAGCAATCAGCCCCAGCATTTT | CASSWTVSNQPQHF
TRBD1 | NA | TRBJ1-2 | TRBV7-2 | TGTGCCAGCAGCTTAGGGCTCGACAGGGGGCGGTCTGGCTACACCTTC | CASSLGLDRGRSGYTF
NA | NA | TRBJ1-1 | TRBV5-4 | TGTGCCAGCAGCCAACAGACAGTGAACACTGAAGCTTTCTTT | CASSQQTVNTEAFF
NA | NA | TRBJ1-1 | TRBV27 | TGTGCCAGCAGGTTTTTGGGCATGAACACTGAAGCTTTCTTT | CASRFLGMNTEAFF
TRBD1 | NA | TRBJ1-1 | TRBV11-3 | TGTGCCAGCGGCAGGGGGATGAACACTGAAGCTTTCTTT | CASGRGMNTEAFF
TRBD2 | few | TRBJ2-1 | TRBV10-3 | TGTGCCATCAGTGAGTCACCAGCGGGGGGGCAAAATGAGCAGTTCTTC | CAISESPAGGQNEQFF
NA | NA | TRBJ1-2 | TRBV4-1 | TGCGCCAGCAGCCAAGCGGGCAGGGGCCAGGATAACTATGGCTACACCTTC | CASSQAGRGQDNYGYTF
NA | NA | TRBJ1-4 | TRBV6-5 | TGTGCCAGCAGTATCGCCGCGGGCACGGGTGAAAAACTGTTTTTT | CASSIAAGTGEKLFF
TRBD1 | NA | TRBJ1-2 | TRBV7-2 | TGTGCCAGCAGCTCGTGGGACAGCCCTAACTATGGCTACACCTTC | CASSSWDSPNYGYTF
NA | NA | TRBJ2-7 | TRBV19 | TGTGCCAGTAGTTCCGACAGGACCTACGAGCAGTACTTC | CASSSDRTYEQYF
TRBD1 | NA | TRBJ2-3 | TRBV19 | TGTGCCAGTACCATTGGGACAGGGTATGGCACAGATACGCAGTATTTT | CASTIGTGYGTDTQYF
NA | NA | TRBJ2-2 | TRBV5-6 | TGTGCCAGCAGCTTGCAGGTCACCGGGGAGCTGTTTTTT | CASSLQVTGELFF
NA | NA | TRBJ2-5 | TRBV25-1 | TGTGCCAGCAGTGGCCGACCGGGACAAGAGACCCAGTACTTC | CASSGRPGQETQYF